The entry below gives a single T cell receptor (beta chain) sequence along with its context. Reverse transcription of roughly 0.5 to 1 ug RNA used random hexamers. Amplification of TCR beta CDR3 by immunoSEQ multiplex PCR spanned 54 Vbeta and 13 Jbeta. TCRdb passed the immunoSEQ multiplex PCR reads through MiXCR, listing each CDR3 protein once. The sample lists under 200,000 distinct CDR3 sequences, approximately 95% seen once, with 0.15% to 0.2% in the top ten. FACS enriched CD8+ TEMRA cells, while bulk CD8+ and CD4+ were negatively isolated. Germline CDR1 reads DFQATT; CDR2 reads SNEGSKA (reference sequence). V lost 3 bases and J lost 5; bases outside the gene matches: 7. The CDR3 is made up of 13 amino acids. This sample was included in a study of CD8 T cells in Susac syndrome.

This TCR was sampled from a human donor with multiple sclerosis. Sequenced sample: CD8+ T cells from PBMCs. The gene calls are TRBV20-1 and TRBJ2-7, with 7 bases aligning to TRBD2. The CDR3 sequence: CSASGSLADEQYF. Here the CDR3 DNA reads TGCAGTGCTAGTGGGTCTCTAGCGGACGAGCAGTACTTC.